This T cell receptor beta chain was profiled in a study of blood T cell repertoires in COVID-19. In its sample, this clone was seen a few times. Here immunoSEQ multiplex PCR was the method, and the copy in TCRdb shows in-frame clones only, minus some. The table records 150,000 to 180,000 clones, about three quarters of them present only once. Germline CDR1 reads SGHRS; CDR2 reads YFSETQ. The CDR3 totals 14 residues. The ends were cut back, 0 bases at V and 5 bases at J, with 9 bases in the middle. This receptor was obtained from a man of 80 years or more with acute or convalescent COVID-19. The sequencing sample was made of peripheral blood. The V and J genes are TRBV5-1 and TRBJ1-5; D is perhaps TRBD1 (6 bases). CDR3: CASSLEAGDQPQHF. The CDR3 nucleotides are TGCGCCAGCAGCTTGGAGGCAGGGGATCAGCCCCAGCATTTT.